This T cell receptor (beta chain) was retrieved from a study of T cell responses to AZD1222 COVID-19 vaccine. Notes on this clone: Its target is not known.

Sequencing used immunoSEQ multiplex PCR; TCRdb keeps in-frame clones, though not all of them. The table has tens of thousands of clones, approximately 92% seen once. Study-wide findings and caveats: Only after the peak T cell response were repertoires sampled. Two AZD1222 doses significantly raised spike-specific TCR breadth and depth over controls. Clonal diversity may have been underestimated in mostly white British donors.

Trimming removed 3 bases from V and 2 bases from J, with 7 bases in between. CDR1 and CDR2 from the germline V gene are LGHDT and YNNKEL (reference sequence). The CDR3 totals 13 residues. V is TRBV3-1 (or the pseudogene TRBV3-2) and J is TRBJ1-2; possibly TRBD1 for D (5 bases). Specimen: peripheral blood, collected 28 days after the second AZD1222 dose. This sequence was found in an adult who received the AZD1222 COVID-19 vaccine. CDR3 amino acids: CASSQGDNYGYTF. CDR3 nucleotide sequence: TGTGCCAGCAGCCAGGGGGACAACTATGGCTACACCTTC.